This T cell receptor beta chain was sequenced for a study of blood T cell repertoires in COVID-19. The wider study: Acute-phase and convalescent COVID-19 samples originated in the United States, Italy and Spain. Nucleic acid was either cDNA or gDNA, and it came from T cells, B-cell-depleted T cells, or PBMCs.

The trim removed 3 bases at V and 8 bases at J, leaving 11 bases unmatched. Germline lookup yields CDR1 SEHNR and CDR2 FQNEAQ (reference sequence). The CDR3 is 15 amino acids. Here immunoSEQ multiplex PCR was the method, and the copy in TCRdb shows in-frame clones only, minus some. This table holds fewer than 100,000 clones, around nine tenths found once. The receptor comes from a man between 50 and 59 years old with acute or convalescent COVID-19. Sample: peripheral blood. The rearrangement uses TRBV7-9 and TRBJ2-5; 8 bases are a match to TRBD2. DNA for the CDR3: TGTGCCAGCAGCTTTGGATCGGGAGGGCCGGGAACCCAGTACTTC. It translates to CASSFGSGGPGTQYF.